One sample yielded the 26 T cell receptor beta chains listed below, sequenced in a study of T cell responses to AZD1222 COVID-19 vaccine. Using immunoSEQ multiplex PCR, the repertoire was profiled, and TCRdb retains in-frame clones only, with some absent. The sample holds 100,000 to 150,000 clones, around 85% seen once. The sample here was peripheral blood, taken on day 0 of AZD1222 vaccination. Every receptor here comes from an adult in good health.

This sequence joins TRBV5-1 and TRBJ1-1, with D perhaps TRBD1 (5 bases). The V gene's germline CDR1 is SGHRS and CDR2 YFSETQ. The germline V and J ends were trimmed by 0 bases and 1 base, with 7 bases remaining between them. CDR3 length: 14 residues. The CDR3 loop is CASSLGQTNTEAFF. CDR3 in DNA: TGCGCCAGCAGCTTGGGACAGACGAACACTGAAGCTTTCTTT.

The chain links TRBV7-8 to TRBJ1-2; D is unresolved. Germline V gives CDR1 SGHVS, CDR2 FQNEAQ. V lost 2 bases to trimming and J lost 7 bases, with 14 bases between them. This CDR3 is 14 amino acids long. The CDR3 nucleotides read TGTGCCAGCAGCTTACGACCGGGTTCTGGTGGCTACACCTTC. Residues: CASSLRPGSGGYTF.

The rearrangement joins TRBV18 to TRBJ2-5; the match to TRBD2 covers 10 bases. Germline V gene data show CDR1 as KGHSH and CDR2 as LQKENI. V trimming: 6 bases; J trimming: 5 bases; junction bases outside the gene matches: 15. This CDR3 has 17 residues. The CDR3 sequence: CASSGGASGGDTETQYF. The CDR3 region has the DNA TGTGCCAGCTCCGGGGGAGCTAGCGGGGGAGATACGGAGACCCAGTACTTC.

This chain uses TRBV27 with TRBJ2-7, with D perhaps TRBD2 (6 bases). Germline V gene data show CDR1 as MNHEY and CDR2 as SMNVEV (reference sequence). The CDR3 is 13 residues long. The V end lost 6 bases, the J end lost 3 bases, and 12 bases lay between the germline ends. The CDR3 loop is CASRPAGLYEQYF. The CDR3 DNA sequence: TGTGCCAGCAGACCCGCGGGGCTCTACGAGCAGTACTTC.

V usage is TRBV6-5 and J usage is TRBJ1-2, with D uncertain. Per the germline V gene, CDR1 is MNHEY and CDR2 is SVGAGI. Trimming shortened V by 7 bases and J by 2 bases, and 11 bases separated the two germline ends. The CDR3 has 13 residues. CDR3 sequence (DNA): TGTGCCAGCAAGGAGGGAGCCAACTATGGCTACACCTTC. It yields the protein CASKEGANYGYTF.

The chain links TRBV20-1 to TRBJ2-3; 9 nucleotides line up with TRBD1. The CDR3 sequence is 14 residues long. Germline assignment: CDR1 DFQATT and CDR2 SNEGSKA (reference sequence). Losses at the gene ends were 3 bases for V and 1 base for J; bases not matched to a gene: 2. The chain's CDR3 is CSASWDRGTDTQYF. As DNA, the CDR3 is TGCAGTGCTAGTTGGGACAGGGGCACAGATACGCAGTATTTT.

This chain links TRBV10-3 with TRBJ2-3; 11 bases agree with TRBD2. This CDR3 comprises 15 residues. J gave up 4 bases and V 10 bases, and 10 bases lay outside the gene matches. Germline assignment: CDR1 ENHRY and CDR2 SYGVKD. The CDR3 DNA is TGTGCCACCGACCCTAGCGGGGGGAGTGCAGATACGCAGTATTTT. This encodes CATDPSGGSADTQYF.

This chain joins TRBV4-2 and TRBJ1-1; 7 nucleotides align to TRBD1. The CDR3 spans 15 residues. The junction had 7 bases not matched to a gene; V was cut back by 0 bases and J by 6 bases. Germline CDR1 and CDR2: LGHNA and YNFKEQ. The CDR3 coding sequence is TGTGCCAGCAGCCAAGAGACAGGGACTTTGTCTGAAGCTTTCTTT. It codes for CASSQETGTLSEAFF.

This clone was picked up one time. This chain connects TRBV6-6 to TRBJ2-1; tentative D call: TRBD2 (5 bases). The germline CDR1 and CDR2 sequences are MNHNY and SVGAGI (reference sequence). CDR3 length: 14 residues. The germline V and J ends were trimmed by 7 bases and 5 bases, with 15 bases remaining between them. The CDR3 region has the DNA TGTGCCAGCAACCCCAGAGGGTCTGACAATGAGCAGTTCTTC. Amino acid sequence: CASNPRGSDNEQFF.

The chain employs TRBV28 and TRBJ2-7; 8 bases are shared with TRBD1. J lost 6 bases, V lost 5 bases, and 9 bases had no gene match. Germline lookup yields CDR1 MDHEN and CDR2 SYDVKM. The CDR3 is 14 residues long. CDR3 sequence (DNA): TGTGCCAGCAGTCCAACAGGACAGGGCCTCGAGCAGTACTTC. It is translated as CASSPTGQGLEQYF. Variable domain in full (rest from reference TRBV28 and TRBJ2-7): DVKVTQSSRYLVKRTGEKVFLECVQDMDHENMFWYRQDPGLGLRLIYFSYDVKMKEKGDIPEGYSVSREKKERFSLILESASTNQTSMYLCASSPTGQGLEQYFGPGTRLTVT.

The V call is TRBV29-1, the J call TRBJ2-7; 8 nucleotides line up with TRBD1. Germline CDR1 SQVTM, CDR2 ANQGSEA. Losses at the gene ends were 0 bases for V and 0 bases for J; bases not matched to a gene: 13. This CDR3 comprises 18 residues. CDR3 sequence (DNA): TGCAGCGTTGAAGACGTCTCGGGACCGGACAGGGCCTCCTACGAGCAGTACTTC. This gives the protein CSVEDVSGPDRASYEQYF.

The V gene is TRBV15, the J gene TRBJ1-1, with D unresolved. The germline gives CDR1 LNHNV, CDR2 YYDKDF (reference sequence). Trimming took 9 bases from V and 0 from J, leaving 2 bases between them. The CDR3 is made up of 10 amino acids. This CDR3 is CATMNTEAFF. The DNA for the CDR3 is TGTGCCACTATGAACACTGAAGCTTTCTTT. Filled out from reference TRBV15 and TRBJ1-1, the complete variable domain reads DAMVIQNPRYQVTQFGKPVTLSCSQTLNHNVMYWYQQKSSQAPKLLFHYYDKDFNNEADTPDNFQSRRPNTSFCFLDIRSPGLGDTAMYLCATMNTEAFFGQGTRLTVV.

With regard to this clone: Other DNA sequences of this sample code for an identical CDR3. The chain links TRBV2 to TRBJ1-1; TRBD1 agrees at 7 bases. Germline CDR1 SNHLY, CDR2 FYNNEI. Unmatched junction bases numbered 4, after V lost 5 bases and J lost 1 base. The CDR3 loop spans 14 amino acids. CDR3 region: CASSTNRGNTEAFF. Written as DNA, the CDR3 is TGTGCCAGCAGTACGAACAGGGGGAACACTGAAGCTTTCTTT.

This clone is a singleton in its sample. The rearrangement links TRBV11-3 to TRBJ2-5; a possible D gene is TRBD2 (6 bases). The V gene's germline CDR1 is SGHNT and CDR2 YENEEA. This CDR3 has 15 residues. The V end was cut by 3 bases, the J end by 2 bases, with 13 bases between. The CDR3 DNA sequence: TGTGCCAGCAGCTTGGGGGTCGGGAGACAAGAGACCCAGTACTTC. This sequence encodes CASSLGVGRQETQYF. The full variable domain, in which reference TRBV11-3 and TRBJ2-5 provide the parts outside the CDR3, is EAGVVQSPRYKIIEKKQPVAFWCNPISGHNTLYWYLQNLGQGPELLIRYENEEAVDDSQLPKDRFSAERLKGVDSTLKIQPAELGDSAVYLCASSLGVGRQETQYFGPGTRLLVL.

In regard to this clone: Other DNA sequences from this sample encode an identical CDR3 as well. CDR3 sequence (DNA): TGTGCCAGCTCACCGGGAGGGGAGCAGTACTTC. Encoded protein: CASSPGGEQYF. This chain links TRBV18 with TRBJ2-7; TRBD2 agrees at 7 bases. CDR1 is KGHSH and CDR2 is LQKENI in the germline V gene. The CDR3 runs to 11 residues. V lost 3 bases and J lost 7; bases outside the gene matches: 0.

This chain connects TRBV9 to TRBJ2-5, with TRBD2 matching over 9 bases. The CDR3 consists of 15 residues. The J segment lost 5 bases and the V segment lost 0 bases, leaving 5 bases of the junction unmatched. Germline V gene data show CDR1 as SGDLS and CDR2 as YYNGEE. CDR3 in amino acids: CASSVGTSVFETQYF. CDR3 bases: TGTGCCAGCAGCGTAGGGACTAGCGTATTTGAGACCCAGTACTTC. Together with reference TRBV9 and TRBJ2-5, the CDR3 gives the full variable domain: DSGVTQTPKHLITATGQRVTLRCSPRSGDLSVYWYQQSLDQGLQFLIQYYNGEERAKGNILERFSAQQFPDLHSELNLSSLELGDSALYFCASSVGTSVFETQYFGPGTRLLVL.

The chain employs TRBV3-1 (or the pseudogene TRBV3-2) and TRBJ1-6, with 8 nucleotides matching TRBD1. This CDR3 is built from 19 residues. Germline CDR1 reads LGHDT; CDR2 reads YNNKEL (reference sequence). After removal of 0 bases from V and 3 bases from J, the junction contained 10 bases not matched to a gene. The CDR3 sequence is CASSQEGPAGGDYNSPLHF. As DNA, the CDR3 is TGTGCCAGCAGCCAAGAAGGCCCGGCAGGGGGCGACTATAATTCACCCCTCCACTTT.

This rearrangement joins TRBV24-1 to TRBJ2-1; TRBD1 aligns across 9 bases. Germline CDR1 reads KGHDR; CDR2 reads SFDVKD. The CDR3 totals 19 residues. Trimming took 4 bases from V and 1 from J; bases not matched to a gene: 13. In DNA, the CDR3 is TGTGCCACCAGTGACCCGGGACAGGGTAATGGTGAATCCTACAATGAGCAGTTCTTC. This encodes CATSDPGQGNGESYNEQFF.

The V call is TRBV19, the J call TRBJ1-2; no clear D gene. Trimming removed 1 base from V and 8 bases from J, with 17 bases in between. The germline V gene encodes CDR1 LNHDA and CDR2 SQIVND (reference sequence). CDR3 length: 15 residues. CDR3 nucleotides: TGTGCCAGTAGTATAGCATCGGGCCCCCTAGACGGCTACACCTTC. Translating it yields CASSIASGPLDGYTF. Complete variable domain (other parts from reference TRBV19 and TRBJ1-2): DGGITQSPKYLFRKEGQNVTLSCEQNLNHDAMYWYRQDPGQGLRLIYYSQIVNDFQKGDIAEGYSVSREKKESFPLTVTSAQKNPTAFYLCASSIASGPLDGYTFGSGTRLTVV.

About this clone itself: The same CDR3 also results from other DNA sequences found in this sample. The chain links TRBV5-1 to TRBJ2-7; D may be TRBD2 (6 bases). The germline V gene has CDR1 SGHRS and CDR2 YFSETQ. Trimming left V 4 bases short and J 1 base short, with 12 bases between. The CDR3 covers 14 residues. This chain's CDR3 is CASSRDSLSYEQYF. The CDR3 nucleotides read TGCGCCAGCAGCCGGGACTCCTTGTCCTACGAGCAGTACTTC.

The genes are TRBV2 and TRBJ2-6; no firm D call. Germline values: CDR1 SNHLY, CDR2 FYNNEI. V lost 1 base and J lost 2, with 6 bases in between. The CDR3 is 15 residues long. The CDR3 reads CASSEDGAGANVLTF. The CDR3 DNA sequence: TGTGCCAGCAGTGAAGATGGTGCTGGGGCCAACGTCCTGACTTTC.

V and J are TRBV7-9 and TRBJ2-3; 7 bases are shared with TRBD2. Germline CDR1 reads SEHNR; CDR2 reads FQNEAQ (reference sequence). Trimming took 5 bases from V and 4 from J; bases not matched to a gene: 12. CDR3 length: 16 residues. The CDR3 nucleotides read TGTGCCAGCAGCCTAACCGGGACTACCGGGGCAGATACGCAGTATTTT. Translated: CASSLTGTTGADTQYF.

V gene TRBV5-1 combines with J gene TRBJ2-7; tentative D call: TRBD1 (5 bases). The CDR3 consists of 15 residues. The V gene lost 0 bases and the J gene lost 3 bases, with 13 bases spanning the gap. CDR1 SGHRS and CDR2 YFSETQ come from the germline V gene. As DNA, the CDR3 is TGCGCCAGCAGCTTGGGGGGCAGACAAAACTACGAGCAGTACTTC. Protein sequence: CASSLGGRQNYEQYF.

V gene TRBV5-4 combines with J gene TRBJ2-5, with 10 bases aligning to TRBD2. The V gene's germline CDR1 is SGHNT and CDR2 YYREEE (reference sequence). The V gene end was trimmed by 0 bases and the J gene end by 2 bases; junction bases not matched to a gene: 7. This CDR3 has 17 amino acids. The CDR3 nucleotides read TGTGCCAGCAGCTTGGATTTAGCGGGGGGCAATCAAGAGACCCAGTACTTC. Translation: CASSLDLAGGNQETQYF. The variable domain in full, with the rest retrieved from reference TRBV5-4 and TRBJ2-5, is ETGVTQSPTHLIKTRGQQVTLRCSSQSGHNTVSWYQQALGQGPQFIFQYYREEENGRGNFPPRFSGLQFPNYSSELNVNALELDDSALYLCASSLDLAGGNQETQYFGPGTRLLVL.

The chain carries TRBV20-1 and TRBJ1-6; D is unclear. Germline loops: CDR1 DFQATT, CDR2 SNEGSKA (reference sequence). CDR3 length equals 11 residues. V was trimmed by 3 bases and J by 14 bases, leaving 11 bases between them. The CDR3 here is CSASPSSALHF. DNA for the CDR3: TGCAGTGCTAGCCCGAGTTCGGCCCTCCACTTT.

This clone was recorded a few times. The chain couples TRBV6-2 or TRBV6-3 to TRBJ2-3; possible D gene TRBD2, 5 bases. CDR1 is MNHEY, CDR2 SVGEGT, per germline. The CDR3 consists of 14 residues. V shed 0 bases and J shed 6 bases, with 10 bases lying between them. The CDR3 loop is CASSYSSSGDTQYF. CDR3 nucleotides: TGTGCCAGCAGTTACTCCTCTTCGGGGGATACGCAGTATTTT.